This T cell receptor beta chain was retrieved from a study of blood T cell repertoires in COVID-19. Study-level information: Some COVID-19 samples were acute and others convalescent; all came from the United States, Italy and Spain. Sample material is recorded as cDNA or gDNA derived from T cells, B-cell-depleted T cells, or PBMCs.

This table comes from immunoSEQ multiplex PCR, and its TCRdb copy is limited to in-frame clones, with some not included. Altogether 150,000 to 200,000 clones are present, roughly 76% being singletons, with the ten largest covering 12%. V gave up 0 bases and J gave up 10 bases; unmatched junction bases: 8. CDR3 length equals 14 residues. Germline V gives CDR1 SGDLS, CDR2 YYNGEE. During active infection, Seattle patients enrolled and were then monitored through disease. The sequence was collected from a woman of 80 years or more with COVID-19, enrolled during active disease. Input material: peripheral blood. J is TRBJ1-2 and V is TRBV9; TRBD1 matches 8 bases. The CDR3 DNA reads TGTGCCAGCAGCGTAGGTCAGGGGGCCGTTCCCTACACCTTC. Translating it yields CASSVGQGAVPYTF. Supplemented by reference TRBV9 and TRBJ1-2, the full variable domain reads DSGVTQTPKHLITATGQRVTLRCSPRSGDLSVYWYQQSLDQGLQFLIQYYNGEERAKGNILERFSAQQFPDLHSELNLSSLELGDSALYFCASSVGQGAVPYTFGSGTRLTVV.